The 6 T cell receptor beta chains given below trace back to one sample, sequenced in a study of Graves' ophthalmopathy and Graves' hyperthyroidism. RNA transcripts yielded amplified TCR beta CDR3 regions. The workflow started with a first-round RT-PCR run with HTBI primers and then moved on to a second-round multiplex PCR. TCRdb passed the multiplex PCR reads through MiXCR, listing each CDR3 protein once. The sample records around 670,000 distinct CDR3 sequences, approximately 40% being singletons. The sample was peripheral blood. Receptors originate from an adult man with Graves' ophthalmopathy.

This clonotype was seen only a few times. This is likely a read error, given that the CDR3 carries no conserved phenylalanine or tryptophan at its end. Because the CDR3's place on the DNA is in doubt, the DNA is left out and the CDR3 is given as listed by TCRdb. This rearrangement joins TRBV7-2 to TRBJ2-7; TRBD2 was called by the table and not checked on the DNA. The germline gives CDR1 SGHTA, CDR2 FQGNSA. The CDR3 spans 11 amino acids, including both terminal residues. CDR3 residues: CASSLGFGLTI.

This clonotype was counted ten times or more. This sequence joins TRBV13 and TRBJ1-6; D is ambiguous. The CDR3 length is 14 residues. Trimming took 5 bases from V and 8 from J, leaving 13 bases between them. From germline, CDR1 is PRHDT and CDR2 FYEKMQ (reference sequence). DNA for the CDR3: TGTGCCAGCAGCCGAAGGACCGGGGATTCACCCCTCCACTTT. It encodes CASSRRTGDSPLHF.

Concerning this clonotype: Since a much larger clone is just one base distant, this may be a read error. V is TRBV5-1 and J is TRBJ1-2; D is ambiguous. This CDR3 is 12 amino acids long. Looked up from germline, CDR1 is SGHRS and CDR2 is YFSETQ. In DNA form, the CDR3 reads TGCGCCAGCAGGGAGACTAACTATGGCAACACCTTC. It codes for CASRETNYGNTF.

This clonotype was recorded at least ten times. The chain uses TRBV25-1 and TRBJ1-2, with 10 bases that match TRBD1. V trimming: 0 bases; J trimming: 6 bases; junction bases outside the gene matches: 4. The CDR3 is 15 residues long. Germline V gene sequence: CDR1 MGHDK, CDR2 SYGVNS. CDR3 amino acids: CASSEYGGQGNGYTF. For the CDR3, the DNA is TGTGCCAGCAGTGAATATGGGGGACAGGGGAATGGCTACACCTTC.

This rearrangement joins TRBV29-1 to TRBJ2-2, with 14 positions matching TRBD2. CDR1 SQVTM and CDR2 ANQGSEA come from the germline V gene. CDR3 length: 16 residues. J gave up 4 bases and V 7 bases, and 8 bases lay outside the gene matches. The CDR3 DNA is TGCAGCGGCGGACTAGCGGGAGGCGCTGGCACCGGGGAGCTGTTTTTT. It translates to CSGGLAGGAGTGELFF.

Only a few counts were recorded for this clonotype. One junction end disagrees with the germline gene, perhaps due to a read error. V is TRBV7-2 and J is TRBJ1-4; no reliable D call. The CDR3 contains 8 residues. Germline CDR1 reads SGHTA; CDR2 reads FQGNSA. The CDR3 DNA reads TGTGCCAGCAGCTTAGCGCGATTT. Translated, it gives CASSLARF.